A single sample gave rise to the 26 T cell receptor beta chains below, sequenced in a study of monozygotic twins with inflammatory bowel disease. TCRdb re-called the 5' RACE reads; one entry per CDR3 protein, DNA not given. This repertoire includes around 97,000 distinct CDR3 sequences. Sequencing was done on a sample of blood. Receptors originate from a human donor with ulcerative colitis or Crohn's disease, or a healthy co-twin of an affected twin (not recorded which).

The genes are TRBV4-3 and TRBJ2-1; TCRdb picks TRBD2, but there is no DNA to check that call. Germline CDR1 LGHNA, CDR2 YSLEER. The CDR3 totals 15 residues. CDR3: CASSRLSGSYNEQFF.

The V and J genes are TRBV28 and TRBJ1-1; TCRdb selects TRBD1, and the lack of DNA leaves this call unchecked. This CDR3 comprises 13 residues. Germline V gene lookup returns CDR1 MDHEN and CDR2 SYDVKM. The CDR3 protein is CASSLPDSTEAFF.

V usage is TRBV20-1 and J usage is TRBJ2-7; with no DNA, the TCRdb D assignment of TRBD1 cannot be verified. Per the germline V gene, CDR1 is DFQATT and CDR2 is SNEGSKA (reference sequence). The CDR3 extends over 13 amino acids. The CDR3 is CSATGQSPYEQYF.

This chain connects TRBV5-1 to TRBJ2-7; the D call of TRBD2 rests on TCRdb alone, since no DNA is present to check it. The CDR3 extends over 16 amino acids. Per the germline V gene, CDR1 is SGHRS and CDR2 is YFSETQ. CDR3 loop: CASSLGGLAGLNEQYF.

The chain combines TRBV21-1 with TRBJ2-7; the TCRdb D gene call, TRBD1, has no DNA to confirm it. TRBV21-1 is assigned pseudogene status. The CDR3 extends over 12 amino acids. The CDR3 spells CASRGLSYEQYF.

This chain links TRBV20-1 with TRBJ2-7; TCRdb reports TRBD1, a call that lacks DNA to check it against. This CDR3 spans 17 amino acids. Germline CDR1 DFQATT, CDR2 SNEGSKA (reference sequence). This CDR3 reads CSASGAPTGPSSYEQYF.

CDR3 region: CASSFFRLGPSSPLHF. This chain uses TRBV5-6 with TRBJ1-6. Germline CDR1 SGHDT, CDR2 YYEEEE. The CDR3 contains 16 residues.

V usage is TRBV24-1 and J usage is TRBJ2-1; lacking DNA, the TRBD2 call made by TCRdb goes unchecked. The CDR3 totals 15 residues. Per the germline V gene, CDR1 is KGHDR and CDR2 is SFDVKD. CDR3 in amino acids: CATSEPGLAGYEQFF.

The chain recombines TRBV7-2 with TRBJ2-5; TCRdb proposes TRBD1, but this gene call is untestable without DNA. CDR1 is SGHTA, CDR2 FQGNSA, per germline. The CDR3 consists of 14 residues. The CDR3 is CASSPALGGGTQYF.

The chain employs TRBV7-3 and TRBJ2-3. CDR1 is SGHTA, CDR2 FQGTGA, per germline. The CDR3 has 13 residues. The CDR3 protein is CASSLEAIDTQYF.

The chain joins TRBV28 to TRBJ2-1; TCRdb calls TRBD1, which cannot be checked without DNA. The CDR3 length is 13 residues. CDR1 and CDR2 from the germline V gene are MDHEN and SYDVKM. The CDR3: CASSVRAPNEQFF.

The chain has TRBV5-4 and TRBJ2-2. The CDR3 extends over 14 amino acids. Germline CDR1 reads SGHNT; CDR2 reads YYREEE (reference sequence). The CDR3 is CATLDRENTGELFF.

The chain combines TRBV18 with TRBJ2-3; without DNA, the TCRdb call of TRBD2 cannot be checked. The CDR3 length is 15 residues. Germline V gene data show CDR1 as KGHSH and CDR2 as LQKENI. The CDR3 sequence: CASSELAASTDTQYF. The full variable domain, rest sourced from reference TRBV18 and TRBJ2-3, is NAGVMQNPRHLVRRRGQEARLRCSPMKGHSHVYWYRQLPEEGLKFMVYLQKENIIDESGMPKERFSAEFPKEGPSILRIQQVVRGDSAAYFCASSELAASTDTQYFGPGTRLTVL.

The genes are TRBV5-1 and TRBJ2-3. CDR1 is SGHRS, CDR2 YFSETQ, per germline. This CDR3 has 13 amino acids. The CDR3 loop is CASSRIRTDTQYF.

This chain uses TRBV6-5 with TRBJ2-5; TCRdb designates TRBD1, a call that cannot be tested without DNA. There are 16 residues in the CDR3. Per germline, CDR1 MNHEY and CDR2 SVGAGI. CDR3: CASSYSAIRPEETQYF.

The CDR3: CASSLADRGQPSYSNQPQHF. The chain has TRBV5-4 and TRBJ1-5; the D gene TCRdb calls, TRBD1, cannot be checked with no DNA. Germline-derived CDR1 and CDR2 are SGHNT and YYREEE (reference sequence). This CDR3 comprises 20 residues.

This chain links TRBV5-5 with TRBJ1-1. Germline lookup yields CDR1 SGHKS and CDR2 YYEKEE (reference sequence). The CDR3 extends over 14 amino acids. Here the CDR3 reads CASSLVAGKTEAFF.

The gene calls are TRBV20-1 and TRBJ2-3; TCRdb designates TRBD2, a call that cannot be tested without DNA. Germline CDR1 is DFQATT and CDR2 is SNEGSKA (reference sequence). The CDR3 is 13 residues long. The chain's CDR3 is CSAKLAGVVTQYF.

The rearrangement joins TRBV6-1 to TRBJ1-1; TCRdb selects TRBD1, and the lack of DNA leaves this call unchecked. CDR1 MNHNS and CDR2 SASEGT come from the germline V gene. CDR3 length equals 16 residues. The CDR3 sequence: CATQTGVELMNTEAFF.

The rearrangement uses TRBV15 and TRBJ1-2. The germline CDR1 and CDR2 sequences are LNHNV and YYDKDF (reference sequence). The CDR3 consists of 15 residues. The CDR3: CATSRERQPNYGYTF.

The V call is TRBV5-1, the J call TRBJ2-7; the TCRdb call, TRBD1, lacks DNA for checking. This CDR3 spans 17 amino acids. The germline CDR1 and CDR2 sequences are SGHRS and YFSETQ. This CDR3 is CASSLVEPGHPSREQYF. Looking up the rest from reference TRBV5-1 and TRBJ2-7 gives the full variable domain: KAGVTQTPRYLIKTRGQQVTLSCSPISGHRSVSWYQQTPGQGLQFLFEYFSETQRNKGNFPGRFSGRQFSNSRSEMNVSTLELGDSALYLCASSLVEPGHPSREQYFGPGTRLTVT.

CDR3 in amino acids: CASGTPRSYTQYF. The chain carries TRBV28 and TRBJ2-3; lacking DNA, the TRBD2 call made by TCRdb goes unchecked. CDR1 is MDHEN, CDR2 SYDVKM, per germline. This CDR3 is built from 13 residues. Drawing the rest from reference TRBV28 and TRBJ2-3, the complete variable domain is DVKVTQSSRYLVKRTGEKVFLECVQDMDHENMFWYRQDPGLGLRLIYFSYDVKMKEKGDIPEGYSVSREKKERFSLILESASTNQTSMYLCASGTPRSYTQYFGPGTRLTVL.

V is TRBV24-1 and J is TRBJ2-3. Germline V gene sequence: CDR1 KGHDR, CDR2 SFDVKD. This CDR3 has 13 amino acids. CDR3 residues: CATSRLGTDTQYF.

The chain employs TRBV29-1 and TRBJ2-3; the D call from TCRdb, TRBD1, cannot be confirmed without DNA. This CDR3 spans 12 amino acids. Germline lookup yields CDR1 SQVTM and CDR2 ANQGSEA. The CDR3 loop is CSVLTGQGNYYF.

The chain combines TRBV24-1 with TRBJ1-5; the TRBD1 assignment by TCRdb is unverifiable without DNA. CDR3 length: 15 amino acids. Germline CDR1 is KGHDR and CDR2 is SFDVKD. The CDR3 loop reads CATLQGFRRGEPQHF.

V and J are TRBV7-2 and TRBJ2-6; without DNA, the TCRdb call of TRBD1 cannot be checked. This CDR3 region has 17 residues. The V gene's germline CDR1 is SGHTA and CDR2 FQGNSA. The CDR3 region is CASSLVSPSSGANVLTF.